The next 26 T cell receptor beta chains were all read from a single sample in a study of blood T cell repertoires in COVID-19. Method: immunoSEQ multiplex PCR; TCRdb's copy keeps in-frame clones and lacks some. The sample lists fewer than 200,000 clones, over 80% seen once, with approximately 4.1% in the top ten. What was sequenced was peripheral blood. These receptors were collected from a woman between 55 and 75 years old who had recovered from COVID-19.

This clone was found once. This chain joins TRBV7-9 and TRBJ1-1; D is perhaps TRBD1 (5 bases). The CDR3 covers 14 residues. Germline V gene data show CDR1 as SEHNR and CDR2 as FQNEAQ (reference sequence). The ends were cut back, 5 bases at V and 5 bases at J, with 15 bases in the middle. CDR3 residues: CASSVTQAGTEAFF. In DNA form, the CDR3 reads TGTGCCAGCAGCGTAACACAGGCAGGAACTGAAGCTTTCTTT.

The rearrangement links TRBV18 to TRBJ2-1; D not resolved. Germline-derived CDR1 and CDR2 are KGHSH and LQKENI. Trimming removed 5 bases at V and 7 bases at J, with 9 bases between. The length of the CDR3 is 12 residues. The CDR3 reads CASSVAENEQFF. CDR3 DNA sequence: TGTGCCAGCTCAGTAGCAGAGAATGAGCAGTTCTTC.

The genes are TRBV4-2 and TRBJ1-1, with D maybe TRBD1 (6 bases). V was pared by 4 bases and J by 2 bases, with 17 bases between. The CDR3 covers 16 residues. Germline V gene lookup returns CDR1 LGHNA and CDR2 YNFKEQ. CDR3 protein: CASSPLAGTKNTEAFF. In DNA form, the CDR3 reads TGTGCCAGCAGCCCCCTGGCCGGGACAAAAAACACTGAAGCTTTCTTT.

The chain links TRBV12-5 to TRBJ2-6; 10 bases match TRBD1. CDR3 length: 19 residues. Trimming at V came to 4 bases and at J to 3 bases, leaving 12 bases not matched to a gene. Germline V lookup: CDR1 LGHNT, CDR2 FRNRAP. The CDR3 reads CASGSVEGTGAGGANVLTF. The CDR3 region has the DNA TGTGCTAGTGGTTCCGTGGAGGGGACAGGGGCAGGTGGGGCCAACGTCCTGACTTTC.

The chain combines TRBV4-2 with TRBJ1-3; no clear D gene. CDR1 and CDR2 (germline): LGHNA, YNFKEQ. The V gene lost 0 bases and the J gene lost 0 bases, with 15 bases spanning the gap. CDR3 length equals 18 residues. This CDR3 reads CASSQEGLGSFSGNTIYF. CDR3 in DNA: TGTGCCAGCAGCCAAGAAGGTCTGGGCAGCTTCTCTGGAAACACCATATATTTT.

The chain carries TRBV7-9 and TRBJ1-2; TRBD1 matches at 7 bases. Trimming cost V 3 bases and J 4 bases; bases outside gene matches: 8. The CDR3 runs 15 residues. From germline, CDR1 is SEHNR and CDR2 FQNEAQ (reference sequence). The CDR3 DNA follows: TGTGCCAGCAGCTTCTCTAGGACAGGACTCTATGGCTACACCTTC. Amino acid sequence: CASSFSRTGLYGYTF.

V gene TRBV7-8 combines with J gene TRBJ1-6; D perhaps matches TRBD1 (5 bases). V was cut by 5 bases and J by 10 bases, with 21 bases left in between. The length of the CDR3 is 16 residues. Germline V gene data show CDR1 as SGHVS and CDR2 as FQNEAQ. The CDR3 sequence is CASSLSSGRAGSPLHF. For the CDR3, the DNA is TGTGCCAGCAGCCTAAGTTCGGGCAGGGCAGGATCACCCCTCCACTTT.

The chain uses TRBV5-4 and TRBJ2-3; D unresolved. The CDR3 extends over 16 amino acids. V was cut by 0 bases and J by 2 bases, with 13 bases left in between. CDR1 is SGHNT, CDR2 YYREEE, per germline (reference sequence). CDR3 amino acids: CASSLGSKFPTDTQYF. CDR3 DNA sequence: TGTGCCAGCAGCTTGGGCAGTAAGTTCCCCACAGATACGCAGTATTTT.

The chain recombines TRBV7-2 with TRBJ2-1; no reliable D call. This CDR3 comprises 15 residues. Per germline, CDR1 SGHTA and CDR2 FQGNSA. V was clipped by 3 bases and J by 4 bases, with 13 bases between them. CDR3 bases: TGTGCCAGCAGCTTCGACAAGACCCCTTACAATGAGCAGTTCTTC. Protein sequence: CASSFDKTPYNEQFF.

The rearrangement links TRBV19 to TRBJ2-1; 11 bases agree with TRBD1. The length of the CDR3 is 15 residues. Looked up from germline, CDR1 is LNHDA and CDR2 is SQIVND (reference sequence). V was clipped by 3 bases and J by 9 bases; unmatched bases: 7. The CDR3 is CASSIRGQGDVEQFF. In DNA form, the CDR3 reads TGTGCCAGTAGTATCCGGGGACAGGGGGATGTTGAGCAGTTCTTC.

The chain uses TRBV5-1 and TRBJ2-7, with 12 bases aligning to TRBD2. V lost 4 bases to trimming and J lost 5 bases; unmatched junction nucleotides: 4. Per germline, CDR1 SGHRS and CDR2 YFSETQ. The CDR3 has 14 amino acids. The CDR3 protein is CASSRSSGGDEQYF. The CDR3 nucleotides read TGCGCCAGCAGCCGATCTAGCGGGGGGGACGAGCAGTACTTC.

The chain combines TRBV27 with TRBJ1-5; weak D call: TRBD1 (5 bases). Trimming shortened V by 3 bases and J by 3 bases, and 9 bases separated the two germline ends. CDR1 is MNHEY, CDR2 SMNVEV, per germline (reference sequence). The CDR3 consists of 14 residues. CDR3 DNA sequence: TGTGCCAGCAGTTTTCAAGGGGCCAATCAGCCCCAGCATTTT. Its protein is CASSFQGANQPQHF.

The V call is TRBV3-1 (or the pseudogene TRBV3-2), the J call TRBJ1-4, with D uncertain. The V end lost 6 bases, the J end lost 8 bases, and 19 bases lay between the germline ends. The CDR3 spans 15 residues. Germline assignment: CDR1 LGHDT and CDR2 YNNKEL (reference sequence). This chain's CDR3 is CASRNSDSLGEKLFF. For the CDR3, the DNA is TGTGCCAGCAGAAACTCGGACTCGCTAGGAGAAAAACTGTTTTTT.

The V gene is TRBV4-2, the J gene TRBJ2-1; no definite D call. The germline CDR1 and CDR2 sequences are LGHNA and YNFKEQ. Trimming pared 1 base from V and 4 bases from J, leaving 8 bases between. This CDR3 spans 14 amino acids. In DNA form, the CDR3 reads TGTGCCAGCAGCCAAGTTCCTGTATACAATGAGCAGTTCTTC. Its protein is CASSQVPVYNEQFF.

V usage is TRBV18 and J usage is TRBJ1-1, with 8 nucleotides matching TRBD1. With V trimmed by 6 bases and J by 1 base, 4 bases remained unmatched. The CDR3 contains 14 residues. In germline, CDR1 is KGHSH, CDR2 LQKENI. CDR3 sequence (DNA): TGTGCCAGCTCTTCAGGACAGGGGAACACTGAAGCTTTCTTT. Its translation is CASSSGQGNTEAFF. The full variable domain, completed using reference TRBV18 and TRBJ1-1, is NAGVMQNPRHLVRRRGQEARLRCSPMKGHSHVYWYRQLPEEGLKFMVYLQKENIIDESGMPKERFSAEFPKEGPSILRIQQVVRGDSAAYFCASSSGQGNTEAFFGQGTRLTVV.

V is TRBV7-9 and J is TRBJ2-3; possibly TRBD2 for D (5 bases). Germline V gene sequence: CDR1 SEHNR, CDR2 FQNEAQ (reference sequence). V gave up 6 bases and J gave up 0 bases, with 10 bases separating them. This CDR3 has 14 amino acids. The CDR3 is CASSRELSTDTQYF. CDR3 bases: TGTGCCAGCAGTAGGGAGCTGAGCACAGATACGCAGTATTTT.

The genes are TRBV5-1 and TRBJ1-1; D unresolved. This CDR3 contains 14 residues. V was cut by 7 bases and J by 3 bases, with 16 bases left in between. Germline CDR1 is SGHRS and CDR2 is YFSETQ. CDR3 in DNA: TGCGCCAGCCAGCTTGGAGACGGGTACACTGAAGCTTTCTTT. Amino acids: CASQLGDGYTEAFF.

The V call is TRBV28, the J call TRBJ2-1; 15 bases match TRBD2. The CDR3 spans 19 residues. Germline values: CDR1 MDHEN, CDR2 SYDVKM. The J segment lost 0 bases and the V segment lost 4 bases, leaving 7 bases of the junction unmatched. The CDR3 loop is CASSSYGTSGGSSYNEQFF. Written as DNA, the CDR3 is TGTGCCAGCAGTTCCTACGGGACTAGCGGGGGGAGCTCCTACAATGAGCAGTTCTTC.

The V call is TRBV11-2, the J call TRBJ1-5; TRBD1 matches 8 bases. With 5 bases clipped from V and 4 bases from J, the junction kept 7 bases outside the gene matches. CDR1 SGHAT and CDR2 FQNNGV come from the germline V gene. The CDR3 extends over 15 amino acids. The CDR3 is CASSPGTGANQPQHF. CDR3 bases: TGTGCCAGCAGCCCCGGGACAGGCGCTAATCAGCCCCAGCATTTT. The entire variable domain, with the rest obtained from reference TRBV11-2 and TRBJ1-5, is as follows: EAGVAQSPRYKIIEKRQSVAFWCNPISGHATLYWYQQILGQGPKLLIQFQNNGVVDDSQLPKDRFSAERLKGVDSTLKIQPAKLEDSAVYLCASSPGTGANQPQHFGDGTRLSIL.

CDR3 loop: CASSQAGTTSYEQYF. The CDR3 nucleotides read TGTGCCAGCAGCCAAGCCGGGACTACGAGCTACGAGCAGTACTTC. V is TRBV3-1 (or the pseudogene TRBV3-2) and J is TRBJ2-7; 7 bases agree with TRBD2. Germline trimming cut 1 base from V and 3 bases from J; bases unmatched to any gene: 6. The CDR3 spans 15 residues. Germline CDR1 is LGHDT and CDR2 is YNNKEL (reference sequence).

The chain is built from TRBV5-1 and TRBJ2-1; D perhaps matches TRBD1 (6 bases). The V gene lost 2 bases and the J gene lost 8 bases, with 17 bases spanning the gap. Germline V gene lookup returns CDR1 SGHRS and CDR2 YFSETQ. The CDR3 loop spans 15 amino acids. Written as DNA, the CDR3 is TGCGCCAGCAGCTTACTCGGGACACTTTTCGATGAGCAGTTCTTC. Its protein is CASSLLGTLFDEQFF.

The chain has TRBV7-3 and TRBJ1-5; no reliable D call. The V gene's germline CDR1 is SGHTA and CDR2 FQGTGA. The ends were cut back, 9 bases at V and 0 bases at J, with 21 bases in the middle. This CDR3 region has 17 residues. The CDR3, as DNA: TGTGCCAGTAGAACCCAGAGGAGGTGGAATAGCAATCAGCCCCAGCATTTT. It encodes CASRTQRRWNSNQPQHF.

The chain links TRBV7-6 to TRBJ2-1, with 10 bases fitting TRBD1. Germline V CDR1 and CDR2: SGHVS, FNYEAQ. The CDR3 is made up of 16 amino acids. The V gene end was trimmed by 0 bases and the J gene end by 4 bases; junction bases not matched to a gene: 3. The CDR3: CASSLAWGQGYNEQFF. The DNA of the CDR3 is TGTGCCAGCAGCTTAGCCTGGGGACAGGGGTACAATGAGCAGTTCTTC.

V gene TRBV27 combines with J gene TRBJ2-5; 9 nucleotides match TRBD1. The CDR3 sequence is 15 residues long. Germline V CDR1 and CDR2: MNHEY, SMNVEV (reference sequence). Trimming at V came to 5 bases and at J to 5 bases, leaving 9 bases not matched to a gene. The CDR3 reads CASSLLQGARETQYF. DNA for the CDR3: TGTGCCAGCAGTCTCCTACAGGGGGCAAGGGAGACCCAGTACTTC.

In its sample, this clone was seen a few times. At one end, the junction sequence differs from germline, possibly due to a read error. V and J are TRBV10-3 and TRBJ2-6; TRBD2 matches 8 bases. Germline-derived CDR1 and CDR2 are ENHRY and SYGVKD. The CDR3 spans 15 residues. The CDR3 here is CAISESDGGVNVLTF. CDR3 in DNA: TGTGCCATCAGTGAGTCGGACGGGGGGGTCAACGTCCTGACTTTC.

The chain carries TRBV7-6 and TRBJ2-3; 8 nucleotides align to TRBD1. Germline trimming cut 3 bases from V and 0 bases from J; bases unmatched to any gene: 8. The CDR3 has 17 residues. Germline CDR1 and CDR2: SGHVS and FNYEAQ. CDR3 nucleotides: TGTGCCAGCAGCTTGCTTTCAAGGACAGGGAGCACAGATACGCAGTATTTT. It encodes CASSLLSRTGSTDTQYF.